The source of this T cell receptor (beta chain) is a study of technical replicates of blood from a few donors (TCRdb year 2017). Libraries were made using the immunoSEQ multiplex PCR assay. In TCRdb, the immuneACCESS table is reduced to in-frame sequences with V and J assigned. These tables do not hold every clone; where another copy was compared, an unresolved V gene accounts for under half, and the others remain unexplained. Counted in this sample were approximately 73,000 clones; about nine tenths of them appeared once. Under 0.5% of the sample goes to the ten largest clones. The CDR3 goes from the cysteine to the phenylalanine over 15 residues. The entry retains the CDR3 DNA only, 45 bases that are in frame from base 1. Per the germline V gene, SQVTM is the CDR1 and ANQGSEA is the CDR2. V is trimmed back by 6 bases and J by 2 bases, and the junction contains 7 bases that no gene match accounts for.

For this clone: The antigen it binds to is not known. Nothing much larger sits one base from this clone, and base qualities are not available.

Sequencing input: T cells isolated from PBMCs. This sequence uses TRBV29-1 and TRBJ2-3, with 11 bases in between that match TRBD2. The clonotype was recovered from a human donor in good health. CDR3 sequence: CSVRGLAVLTDTQYF. The DNA sequence is given as TGCAGCGTCCGGGGACTAGCGGTACTCACAGATACGCAGTATTTT.